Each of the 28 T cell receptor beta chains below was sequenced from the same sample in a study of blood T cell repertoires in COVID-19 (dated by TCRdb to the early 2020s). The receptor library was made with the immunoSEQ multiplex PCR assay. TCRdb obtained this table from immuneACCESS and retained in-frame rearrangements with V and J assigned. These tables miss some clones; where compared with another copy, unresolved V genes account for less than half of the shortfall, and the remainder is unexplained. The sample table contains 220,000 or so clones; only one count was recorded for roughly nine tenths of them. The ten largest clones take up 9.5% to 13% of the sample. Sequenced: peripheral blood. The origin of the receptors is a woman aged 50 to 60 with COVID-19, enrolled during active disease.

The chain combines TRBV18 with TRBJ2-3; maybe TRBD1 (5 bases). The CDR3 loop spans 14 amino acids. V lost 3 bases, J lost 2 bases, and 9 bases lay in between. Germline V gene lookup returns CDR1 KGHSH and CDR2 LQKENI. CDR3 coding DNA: TGTGCCAGCTCACCGGACACCCTCACAGATACGCAGTATTTT. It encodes CASSPDTLTDTQYF.

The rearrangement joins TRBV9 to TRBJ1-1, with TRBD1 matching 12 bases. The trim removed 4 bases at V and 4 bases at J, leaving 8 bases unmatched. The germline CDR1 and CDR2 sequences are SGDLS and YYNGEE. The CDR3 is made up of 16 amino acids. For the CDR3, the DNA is TGTGCCAGCAGCCCACGGGACAGGGGGCGATTCACTGAAGCTTTCTTT. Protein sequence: CASSPRDRGRFTEAFF.

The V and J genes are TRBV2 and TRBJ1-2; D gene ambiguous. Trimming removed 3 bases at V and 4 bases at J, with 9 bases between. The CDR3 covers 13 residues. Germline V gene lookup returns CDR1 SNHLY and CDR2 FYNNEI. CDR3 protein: CASSEGQAYGYTF. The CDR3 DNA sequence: TGTGCCAGCAGTGAGGGTCAGGCCTATGGCTACACCTTC.

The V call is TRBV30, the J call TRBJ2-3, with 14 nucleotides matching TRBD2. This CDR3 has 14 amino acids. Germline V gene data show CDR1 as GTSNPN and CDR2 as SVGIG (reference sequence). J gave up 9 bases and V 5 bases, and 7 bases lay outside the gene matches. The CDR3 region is CAWGLAGGRKTQYF. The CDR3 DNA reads TGTGCCTGGGGACTAGCGGGGGGCCGAAAGACGCAGTATTTT. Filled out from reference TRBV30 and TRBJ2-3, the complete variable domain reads SQTIHQWPATLVQPVGSPLSLECTVEGTSNPNLYWYRQAAGRGLQLLFYSVGIGQISSEVPQNLSASRPQDRQFILSSKKLLLSDSGFYLCAWGLAGGRKTQYFGPGTRLTVL.

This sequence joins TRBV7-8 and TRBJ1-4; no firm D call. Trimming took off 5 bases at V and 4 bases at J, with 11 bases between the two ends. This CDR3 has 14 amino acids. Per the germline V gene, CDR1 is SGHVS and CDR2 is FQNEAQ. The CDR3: CASSIDWSNEKLFF. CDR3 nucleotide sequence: TGTGCCAGCAGCATCGACTGGAGTAATGAAAAACTGTTTTTT.

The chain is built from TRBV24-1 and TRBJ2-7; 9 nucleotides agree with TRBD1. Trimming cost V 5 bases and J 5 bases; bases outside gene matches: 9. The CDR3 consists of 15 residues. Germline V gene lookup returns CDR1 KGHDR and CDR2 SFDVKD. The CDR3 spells CATSGGTGFDDEQYF. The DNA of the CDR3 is TGTGCCACCAGTGGAGGGACAGGGTTTGACGACGAGCAGTACTTC.

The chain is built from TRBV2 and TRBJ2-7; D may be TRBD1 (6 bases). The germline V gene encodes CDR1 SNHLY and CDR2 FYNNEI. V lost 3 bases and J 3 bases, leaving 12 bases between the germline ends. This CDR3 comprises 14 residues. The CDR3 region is CASSEVQGDYEQYF. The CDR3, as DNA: TGTGCCAGCAGTGAGGTACAGGGAGACTACGAGCAGTACTTC.

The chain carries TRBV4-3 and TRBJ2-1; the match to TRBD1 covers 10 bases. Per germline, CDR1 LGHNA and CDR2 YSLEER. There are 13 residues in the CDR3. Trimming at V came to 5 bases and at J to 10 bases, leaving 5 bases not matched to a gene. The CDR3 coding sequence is TGCGCCAGCAGCAGGACAGGGGGAGACGAGCAGTTCTTC. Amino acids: CASSRTGGDEQFF.

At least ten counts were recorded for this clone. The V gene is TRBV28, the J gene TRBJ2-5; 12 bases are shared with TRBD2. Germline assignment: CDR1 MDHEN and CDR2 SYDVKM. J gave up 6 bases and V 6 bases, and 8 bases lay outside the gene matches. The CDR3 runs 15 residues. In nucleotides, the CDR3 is TGTGCCAGCAGACCTCTAGCGGGGGGGGGAAAGACCCAGTACTTC. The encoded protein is CASRPLAGGGKTQYF. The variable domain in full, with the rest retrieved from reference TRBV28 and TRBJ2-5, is DVKVTQSSRYLVKRTGEKVFLECVQDMDHENMFWYRQDPGLGLRLIYFSYDVKMKEKGDIPEGYSVSREKKERFSLILESASTNQTSMYLCASRPLAGGGKTQYFGPGTRLLVL.

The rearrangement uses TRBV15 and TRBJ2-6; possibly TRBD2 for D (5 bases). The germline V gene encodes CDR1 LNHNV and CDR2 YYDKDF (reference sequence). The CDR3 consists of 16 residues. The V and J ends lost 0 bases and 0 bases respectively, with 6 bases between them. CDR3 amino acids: CATSRDRGSGANVLTF. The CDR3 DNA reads TGTGCCACCAGCAGAGATCGGGGCTCTGGGGCCAACGTCCTGACTTTC.

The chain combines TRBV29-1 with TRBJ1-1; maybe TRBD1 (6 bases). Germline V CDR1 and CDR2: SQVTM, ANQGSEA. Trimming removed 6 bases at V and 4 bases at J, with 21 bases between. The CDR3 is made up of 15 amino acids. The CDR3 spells CSVGDIRVPFTEAFF. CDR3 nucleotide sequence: TGCAGCGTGGGGGACATCAGGGTCCCTTTCACTGAAGCTTTCTTT.

CDR3 loop: CASNVGGGGTDTQYF. CDR3 DNA sequence: TGTGCCAGCAATGTGGGTGGGGGGGGCACAGATACGCAGTATTTT. This chain uses TRBV27 with TRBJ2-3; 7 nucleotides agree with TRBD2. The CDR3 totals 15 residues. The V segment lost 7 bases and the J segment 1 base; nucleotides outside the gene matches: 8. Germline CDR1 and CDR2: MNHEY and SMNVEV (reference sequence).

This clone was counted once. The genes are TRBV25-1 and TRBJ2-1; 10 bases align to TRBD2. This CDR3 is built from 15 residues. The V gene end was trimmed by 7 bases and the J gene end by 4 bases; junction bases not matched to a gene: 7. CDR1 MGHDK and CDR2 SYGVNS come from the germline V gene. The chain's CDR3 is CASTQAGGTYNEQFF. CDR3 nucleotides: TGTGCCAGCACACAAGCGGGGGGGACATACAATGAGCAGTTCTTC.

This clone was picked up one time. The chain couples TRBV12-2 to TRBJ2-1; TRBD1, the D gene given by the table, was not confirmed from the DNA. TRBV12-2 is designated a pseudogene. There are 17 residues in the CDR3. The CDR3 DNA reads TGTGCAAGTCGCTTAGCGGGGACGGGACAGTCGCCCAATGAGCAGTTCTTC. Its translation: CASRLAGTGQSPNEQFF.

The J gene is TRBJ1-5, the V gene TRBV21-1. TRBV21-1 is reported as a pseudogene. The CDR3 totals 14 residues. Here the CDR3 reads CASSSRGSNQPQHF. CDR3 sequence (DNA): TGTGCCAGCAGCAGCCGAGGCAGCAATCAGCCCCAGCATTTT.

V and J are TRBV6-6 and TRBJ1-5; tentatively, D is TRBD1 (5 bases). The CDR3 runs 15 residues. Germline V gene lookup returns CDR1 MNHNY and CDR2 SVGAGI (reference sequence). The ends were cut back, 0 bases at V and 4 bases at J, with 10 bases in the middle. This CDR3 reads CASSYSTVTNQPQHF. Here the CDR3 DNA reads TGTGCCAGCAGTTACTCGACAGTTACAAATCAGCCCCAGCATTTT.

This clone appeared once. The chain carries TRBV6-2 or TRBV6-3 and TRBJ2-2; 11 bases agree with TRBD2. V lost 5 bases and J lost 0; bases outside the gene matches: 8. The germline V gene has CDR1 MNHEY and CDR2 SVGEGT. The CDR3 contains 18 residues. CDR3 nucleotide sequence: TGTGCCAGCAGTCCCCTACTAGCGGGGGTTACGAACACCGGGGAGCTGTTTTTT. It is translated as CASSPLLAGVTNTGELFF.

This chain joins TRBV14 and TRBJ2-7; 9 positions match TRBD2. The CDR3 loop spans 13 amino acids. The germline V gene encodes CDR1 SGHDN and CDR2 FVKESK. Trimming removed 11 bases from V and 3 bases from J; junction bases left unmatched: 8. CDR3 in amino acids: CAGDLAGNYEQYV. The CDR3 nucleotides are TGTGCCGGAGATCTAGCGGGGAACTACGAGCAGTACGTC.

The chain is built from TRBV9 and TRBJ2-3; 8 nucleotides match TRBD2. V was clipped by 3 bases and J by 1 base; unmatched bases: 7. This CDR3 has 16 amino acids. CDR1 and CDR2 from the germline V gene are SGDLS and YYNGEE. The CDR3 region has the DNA TGTGCCAGCAGCGAAGCGGCGGGGGGAGGCACAGATACGCAGTATTTT. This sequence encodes CASSEAAGGGTDTQYF. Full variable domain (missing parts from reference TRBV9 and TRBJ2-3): DSGVTQTPKHLITATGQRVTLRCSPRSGDLSVYWYQQSLDQGLQFLIQYYNGEERAKGNILERFSAQQFPDLHSELNLSSLELGDSALYFCASSEAAGGGTDTQYFGPGTRLTVL.

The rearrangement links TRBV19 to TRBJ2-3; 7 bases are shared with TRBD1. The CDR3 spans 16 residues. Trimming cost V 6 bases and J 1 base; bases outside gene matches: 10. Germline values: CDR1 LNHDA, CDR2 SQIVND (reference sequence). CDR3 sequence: CASSRRGGIGTDTQYF. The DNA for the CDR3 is TGTGCCAGTAGCCGAAGAGGGGGCATCGGCACAGATACGCAGTATTTT.

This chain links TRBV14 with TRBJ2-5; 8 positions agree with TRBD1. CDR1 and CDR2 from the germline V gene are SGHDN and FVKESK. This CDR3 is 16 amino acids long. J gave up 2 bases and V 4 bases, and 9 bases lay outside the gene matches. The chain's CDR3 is CASSPMTGAVQETQYF. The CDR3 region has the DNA TGTGCCAGCAGCCCGATGACAGGGGCCGTTCAAGAGACCCAGTACTTC.

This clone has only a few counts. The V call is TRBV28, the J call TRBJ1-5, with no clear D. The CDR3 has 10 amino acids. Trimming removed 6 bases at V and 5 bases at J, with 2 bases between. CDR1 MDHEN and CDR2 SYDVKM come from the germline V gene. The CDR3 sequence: CASSYQPQHF. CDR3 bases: TGTGCCAGCAGCTATCAGCCCCAGCATTTT.

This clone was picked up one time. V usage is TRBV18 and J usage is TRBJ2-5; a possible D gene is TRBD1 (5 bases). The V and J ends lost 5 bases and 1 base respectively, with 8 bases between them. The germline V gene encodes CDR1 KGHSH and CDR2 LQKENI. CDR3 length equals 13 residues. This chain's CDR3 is CASSKDSQETQYF. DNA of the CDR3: TGTGCCAGCTCAAAAGACAGCCAAGAGACCCAGTACTTC.

The CDR3 coding sequence is TGTGCCAACCGCCCCCAGGCGTACACCGGGGAGCTGTTTTTT. Protein: CANRPQAYTGELFF. The chain carries TRBV9 and TRBJ2-2; no clear D. Germline V gene sequence: CDR1 SGDLS, CDR2 YYNGEE. The V gene lost 9 bases and the J gene lost 3 bases, with 15 bases spanning the gap. CDR3 size: 14 residues.

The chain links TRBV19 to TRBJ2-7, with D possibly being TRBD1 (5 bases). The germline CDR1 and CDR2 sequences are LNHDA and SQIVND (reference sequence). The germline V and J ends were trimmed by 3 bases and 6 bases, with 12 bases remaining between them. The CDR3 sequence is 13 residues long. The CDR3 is CASSMVGAAEQYF. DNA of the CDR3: TGTGCCAGTAGTATGGTTGGGGCGGCCGAGCAGTACTTC.

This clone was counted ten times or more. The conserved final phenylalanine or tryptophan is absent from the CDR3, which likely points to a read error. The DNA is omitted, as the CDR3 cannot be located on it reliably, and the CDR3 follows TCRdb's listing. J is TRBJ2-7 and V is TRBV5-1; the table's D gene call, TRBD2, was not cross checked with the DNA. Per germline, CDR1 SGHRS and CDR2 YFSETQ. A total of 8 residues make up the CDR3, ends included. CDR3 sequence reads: CASSLFEG.

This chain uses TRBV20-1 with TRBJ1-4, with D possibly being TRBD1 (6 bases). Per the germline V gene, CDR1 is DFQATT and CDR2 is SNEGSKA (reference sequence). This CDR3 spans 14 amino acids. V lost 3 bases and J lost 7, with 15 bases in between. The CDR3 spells CSASRGRGGEKLFF. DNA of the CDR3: TGCAGTGCTAGTCGGGGTAGAGGGGGTGAAAAACTGTTTTTT.

The CDR3 DNA sequence: TGTGCCAGCAGCCCAGAGGATATCACCGGGGAGCTGTTTTTT. The encoded protein is CASSPEDITGELFF. The chain combines TRBV7-8 with TRBJ2-2; D ambiguous. The germline V and J ends were trimmed by 5 bases and 4 bases, with 11 bases remaining between them. The CDR3 is 14 residues long. Per germline, CDR1 SGHVS and CDR2 FQNEAQ.